This T cell receptor (beta chain) originates from a study of PD-1 blockade in classical Hodgkin lymphoma. About this clone: Its specificity is not known.

Germline values: CDR1 SGHDT, CDR2 YYEEEE. Trimming took 0 bases from V and 4 from J, leaving 10 bases between them. There are 14 residues in the CDR3. All the patients suffered relapse after autologous stem cell transplantation, and brentuximab vedotin exposure differed. Broader study findings: Patients who responded completely had about the same baseline diversity as newly diagnosed patients.

Clones were sequenced by immunoSEQ multiplex PCR, and TCRdb holds only the in-frame ones, with some missing. The table records about 110,000 clones, about 88% of them present only once. This sequence originates from a human donor with classical Hodgkin lymphoma. This sequence joins TRBV5-6 and TRBJ1-2; D gene uncertain. Sequenced material: peripheral blood mononuclear cells (PBMCs), taken before the second cycle of nivolumab. The CDR3 loop reads CASSLAAASYGYTF. The CDR3 nucleotides read TGTGCCAGCAGCTTGGCCGCAGCGTCCTATGGCTACACCTTC.